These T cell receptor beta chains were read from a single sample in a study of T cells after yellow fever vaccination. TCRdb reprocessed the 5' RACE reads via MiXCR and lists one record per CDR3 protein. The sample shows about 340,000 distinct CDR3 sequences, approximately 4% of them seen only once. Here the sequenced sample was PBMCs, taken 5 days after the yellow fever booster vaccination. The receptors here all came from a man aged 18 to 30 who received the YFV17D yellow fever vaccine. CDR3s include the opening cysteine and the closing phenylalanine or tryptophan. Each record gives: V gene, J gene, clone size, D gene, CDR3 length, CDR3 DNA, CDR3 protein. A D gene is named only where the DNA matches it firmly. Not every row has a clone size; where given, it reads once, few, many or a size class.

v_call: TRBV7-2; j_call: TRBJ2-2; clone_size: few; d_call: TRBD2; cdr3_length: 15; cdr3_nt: TGTGCCAGCAGCTTACTTCTAGCGGGGTCTGGGGAGCTGTTTTTT; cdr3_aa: CASSLLLAGSGELFF
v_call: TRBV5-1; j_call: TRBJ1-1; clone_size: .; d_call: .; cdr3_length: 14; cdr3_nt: TGCGCCAGCAGCTTGGATCTGACGGACACTGAAGCTTTCTTT; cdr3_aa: CASSLDLTDTEAFF
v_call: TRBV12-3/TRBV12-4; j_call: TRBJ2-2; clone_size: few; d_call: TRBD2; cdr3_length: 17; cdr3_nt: TGTGCCAGCAGTCCCTTCGCACTAGCGGGGGACACCGGGGAGCTGTTTTTT; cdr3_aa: CASSPFALAGDTGELFF
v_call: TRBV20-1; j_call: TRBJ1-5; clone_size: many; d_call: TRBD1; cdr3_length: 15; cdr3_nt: TGCAGTGCTAGAGAGGGCGGGACAGGGGGTCAGCCCCAGCATTTT; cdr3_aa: CSAREGGTGGQPQHF
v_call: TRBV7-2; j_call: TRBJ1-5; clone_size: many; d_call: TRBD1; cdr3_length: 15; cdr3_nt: TGTGCCAGCAGCTTAGATGCAGGGGGAGGACAGCCCCAGCATTTT; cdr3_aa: CASSLDAGGGQPQHF
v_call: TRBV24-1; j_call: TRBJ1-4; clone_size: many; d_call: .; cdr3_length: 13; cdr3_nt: TGTGCCACCAGTGATGGGGTTGCGGAAAAACTGTTTTTT; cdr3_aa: CATSDGVAEKLFF
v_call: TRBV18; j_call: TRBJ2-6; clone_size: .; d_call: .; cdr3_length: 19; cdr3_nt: TGTGCCAGCTCACCGTTATTAAAGGGATCCGACTCTGGGGCCAACGTCCTGACTTTC; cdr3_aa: CASSPLLKGSDSGANVLTF
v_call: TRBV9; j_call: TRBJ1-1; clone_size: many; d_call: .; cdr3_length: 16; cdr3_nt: TGTGCCAGCAGCCCAAGAGGGGGGGTCAGTTACACTGAAGCTTTCTTT; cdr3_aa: CASSPRGGVSYTEAFF
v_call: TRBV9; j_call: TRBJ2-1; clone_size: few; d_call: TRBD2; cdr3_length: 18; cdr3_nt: TGTGCCAGCAGCGTAGCCCCCCGAAAAGCGGGGGGGAGCAATGAGCAGTTCTTC; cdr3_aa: CASSVAPRKAGGSNEQFF
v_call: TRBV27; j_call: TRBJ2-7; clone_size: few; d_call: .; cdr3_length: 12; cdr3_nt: TGTGCCAGCAGAAAGAGAGGGGACGAGCAGTACTTC; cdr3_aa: CASRKRGDEQYF
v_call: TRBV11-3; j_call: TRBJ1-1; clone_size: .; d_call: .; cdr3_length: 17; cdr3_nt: TGTGCCAGCAGCTTAGTCGGTGCGGAAGGAGGGAACACTGAAGCTTTCTTT; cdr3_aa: CASSLVGAEGGNTEAFF
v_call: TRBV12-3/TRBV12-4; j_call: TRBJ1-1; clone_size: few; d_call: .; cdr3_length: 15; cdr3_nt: TGTGCCAGCAGTTTAGGGTCGGGGAGAAGCACTGAAGCTTTCTTT; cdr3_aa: CASSLGSGRSTEAFF
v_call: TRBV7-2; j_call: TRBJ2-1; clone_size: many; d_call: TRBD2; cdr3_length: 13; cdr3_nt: TGTGCCAGCAGCCAAGGACTAGCGGGCGAGCAGTTCTTC; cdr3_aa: CASSQGLAGEQFF
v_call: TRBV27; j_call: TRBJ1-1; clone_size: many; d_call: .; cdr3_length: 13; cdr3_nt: TGTGCCAGCAGTGGCAGGATGAACACTGAAGCTTTCTTT; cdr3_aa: CASSGRMNTEAFF